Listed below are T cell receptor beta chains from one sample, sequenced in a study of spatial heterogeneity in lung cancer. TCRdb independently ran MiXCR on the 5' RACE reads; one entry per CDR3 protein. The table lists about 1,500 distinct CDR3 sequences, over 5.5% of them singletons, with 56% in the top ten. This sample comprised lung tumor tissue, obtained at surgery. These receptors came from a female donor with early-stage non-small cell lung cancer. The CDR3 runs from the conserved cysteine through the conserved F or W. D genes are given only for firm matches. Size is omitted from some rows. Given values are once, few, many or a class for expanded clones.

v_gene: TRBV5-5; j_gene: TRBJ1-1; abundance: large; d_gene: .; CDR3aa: CASSLDGPVEAFF; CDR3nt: TGTGCCAGCAGCTTGGACGGACCCGTTGAAGCTTTCTTT
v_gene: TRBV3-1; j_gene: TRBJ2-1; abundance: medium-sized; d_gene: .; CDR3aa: CASSPWASRHYNEQFF; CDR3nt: TGTGCCAGCAGCCCCTGGGCTAGCAGACACTACAATGAGCAGTTCTTC
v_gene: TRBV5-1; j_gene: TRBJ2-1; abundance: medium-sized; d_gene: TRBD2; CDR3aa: CASSSRLAGGYNEQFF; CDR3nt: TGCGCCAGCAGCTCCCGACTAGCGGGAGGCTACAATGAGCAGTTCTTC
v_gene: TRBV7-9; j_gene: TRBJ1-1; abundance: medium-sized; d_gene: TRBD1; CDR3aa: CASSPRQGTEAFF; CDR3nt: TGTGCCAGCAGCCCTCGACAGGGGACTGAAGCTTTCTTT
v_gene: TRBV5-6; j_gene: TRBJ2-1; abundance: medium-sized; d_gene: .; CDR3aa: CASSYSGGDNEQFF; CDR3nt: TGTGCCAGCAGCTACTCGGGGGGCGACAATGAGCAGTTCTTC
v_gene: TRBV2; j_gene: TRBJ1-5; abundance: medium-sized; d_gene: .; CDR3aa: CASSVGPYSNQPQHF; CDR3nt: TGTGCCAGCAGTGTTGGACCGTATAGCAATCAGCCCCAGCATTTT
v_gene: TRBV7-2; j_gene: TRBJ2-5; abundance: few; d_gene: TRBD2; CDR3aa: CASSRLPPGLAGGPQETQYF; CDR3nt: TGTGCCAGCAGCCGCCTTCCGCCCGGGCTAGCGGGAGGGCCCCAAGAGACCCAGTACTTC
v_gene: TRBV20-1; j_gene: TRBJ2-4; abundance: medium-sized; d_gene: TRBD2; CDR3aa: CSARYSGGPIQYF; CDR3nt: TGCAGTGCTAGATATTCGGGAGGGCCAATTCAGTACTTC
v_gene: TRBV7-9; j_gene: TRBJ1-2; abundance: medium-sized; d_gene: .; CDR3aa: CASSLAGGTNYGYTF; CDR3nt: TGTGCCAGCAGCTTAGCAGGGGGAACTAACTATGGCTACACCTTC
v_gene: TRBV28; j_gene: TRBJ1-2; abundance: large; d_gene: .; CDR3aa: CASSFGYYGYTF; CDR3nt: TGTGCCAGCAGTTTCGGGTACTATGGCTACACCTTC
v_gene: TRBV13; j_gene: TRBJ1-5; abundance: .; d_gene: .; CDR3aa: CANSSGPGSNQPQHF; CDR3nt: TGTGCCAACAGCTCGGGACCCGGGAGCAATCAGCCCCAGCATTTT
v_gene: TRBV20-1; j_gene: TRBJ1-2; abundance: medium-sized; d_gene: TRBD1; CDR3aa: CSASPRQGSLYGYTF; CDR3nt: TGCAGTGCCTCCCCCCGACAGGGAAGTTTGTATGGCTACACCTTC
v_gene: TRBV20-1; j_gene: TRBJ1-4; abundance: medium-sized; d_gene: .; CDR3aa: CSARILRGGRINEKLFF; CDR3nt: TGCAGTGCTAGGATTCTAAGGGGGGGACGGATAAATGAAAAACTGTTTTTT
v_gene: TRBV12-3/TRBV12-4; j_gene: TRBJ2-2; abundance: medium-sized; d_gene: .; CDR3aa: CASSPAGLDTGELFF; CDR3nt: TGTGCCAGCAGTCCTGCCGGCTTGGACACCGGGGAGCTGTTTTTT
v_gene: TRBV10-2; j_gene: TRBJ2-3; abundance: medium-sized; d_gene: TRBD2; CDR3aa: CASSSLAGGAHTDTQYF; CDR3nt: TGCGCCAGCAGTTCCCTAGCGGGGGGGGCCCACACAGATACGCAGTATTTT
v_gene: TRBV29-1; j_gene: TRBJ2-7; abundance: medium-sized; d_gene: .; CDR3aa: CSVDNAPTGEQYF; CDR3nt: TGCAGCGTTGACAACGCCCCCACCGGCGAGCAGTACTTC
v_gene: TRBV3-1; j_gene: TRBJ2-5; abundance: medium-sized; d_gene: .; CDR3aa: CASTLTSEETQYF; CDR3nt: TGTGCCAGCACCTTGACTAGTGAAGAGACCCAGTACTTC
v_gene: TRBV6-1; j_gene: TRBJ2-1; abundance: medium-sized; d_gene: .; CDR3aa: CASTQPDSPSYNEQFF; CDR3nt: TGTGCCAGCACCCAACCGGACAGTCCTTCCTACAATGAGCAGTTCTTC
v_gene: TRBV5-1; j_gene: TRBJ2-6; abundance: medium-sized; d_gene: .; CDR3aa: CASSVGVAVSGANVLTF; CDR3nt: TGCGCCAGCAGCGTGGGGGTAGCGGTCTCTGGGGCCAACGTCCTGACTTTC
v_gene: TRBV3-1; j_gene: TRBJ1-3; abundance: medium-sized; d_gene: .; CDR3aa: CASSQVGRPSGNTIYF; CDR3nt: TGTGCCAGCAGCCAAGTCGGACGGCCCTCTGGAAACACCATATATTTT
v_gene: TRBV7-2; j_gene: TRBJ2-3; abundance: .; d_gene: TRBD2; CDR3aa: CASSSGALQRDTQYF; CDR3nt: TGTGCCAGCAGCAGCGGGGCCCTCCAGAGGGATACGCAGTATTTT
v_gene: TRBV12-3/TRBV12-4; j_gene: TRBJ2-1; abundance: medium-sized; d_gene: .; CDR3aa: CASSLAGANNEQFF; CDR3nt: TGTGCCAGCAGTTTAGCGGGTGCTAACAATGAGCAGTTCTTC
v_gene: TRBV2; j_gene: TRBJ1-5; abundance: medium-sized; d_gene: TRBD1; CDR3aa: CASSTPGGWQPQHF; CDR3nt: TGTGCCAGCAGTACCCCAGGGGGCTGGCAGCCCCAGCATTTT
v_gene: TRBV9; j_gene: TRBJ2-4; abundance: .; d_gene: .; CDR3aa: CASSEGIRASRNIQYF; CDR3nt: TGTGCCAGCAGCGAGGGAATCAGGGCCTCGAGAAACATTCAGTACTTC
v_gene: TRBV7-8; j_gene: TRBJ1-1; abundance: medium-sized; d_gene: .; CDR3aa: CASSPWAGLNTEAFF; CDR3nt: TGTGCCAGCAGCCCCTGGGCAGGGTTGAACACTGAAGCTTTCTTT
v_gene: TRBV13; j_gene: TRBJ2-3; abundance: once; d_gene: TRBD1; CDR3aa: CASSPGQGSTDTEYF; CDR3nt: TGTGCCAGCAGCCCCGGACAGGGAAGCACAGATACGGAGTATTTT
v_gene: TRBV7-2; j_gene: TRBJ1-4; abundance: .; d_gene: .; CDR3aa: CASSLALRGSNEKLFF; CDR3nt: TGTGCCAGCAGCTTAGCCCTCAGGGGTTCTAATGAAAAACTGTTTTTT
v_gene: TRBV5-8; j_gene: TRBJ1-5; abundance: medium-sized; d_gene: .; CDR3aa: CASSLAWGQPQHF; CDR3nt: TGTGCCAGCAGCTTGGCCTGGGGTCAGCCCCAGCATTTT
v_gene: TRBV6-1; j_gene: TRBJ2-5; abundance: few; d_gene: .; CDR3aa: CASSVVGQETQYF; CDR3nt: TGTGCCAGCAGCGTCGTGGGTCAAGAGACCCAGTACTTC
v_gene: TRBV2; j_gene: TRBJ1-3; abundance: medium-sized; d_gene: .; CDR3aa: CASSADSRNTIYF; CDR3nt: TGTGCCAGCAGCGCCGACAGCCGAAACACCATATATTTT
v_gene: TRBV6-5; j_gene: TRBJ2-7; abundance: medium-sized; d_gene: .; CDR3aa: CASRLDSYEQYF; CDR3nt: TGTGCCAGCAGATTGGACAGCTACGAGCAGTACTTC
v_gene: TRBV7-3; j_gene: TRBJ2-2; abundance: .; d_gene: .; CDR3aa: CASSLEGSSNTGELFF; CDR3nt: TGTGCCAGCAGCTTAGAAGGCTCCTCGAACACCGGGGAGCTGTTTTTT
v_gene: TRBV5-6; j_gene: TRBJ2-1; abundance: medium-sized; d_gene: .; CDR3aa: CASSSDFSYNEQFF; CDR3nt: TGTGCCAGCAGCTCAGACTTCTCCTACAATGAGCAGTTCTTC
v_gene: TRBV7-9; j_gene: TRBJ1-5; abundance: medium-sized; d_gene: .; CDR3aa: CASSYAGANQPQHF; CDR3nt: TGTGCCAGCAGCTATGCGGGGGCCAATCAGCCCCAGCATTTT
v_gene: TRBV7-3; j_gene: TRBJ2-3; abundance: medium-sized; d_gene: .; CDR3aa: CASSPDLTDTQYF; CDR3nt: TGTGCCAGCAGCCCCGACCTTACAGATACGCAGTATTTT
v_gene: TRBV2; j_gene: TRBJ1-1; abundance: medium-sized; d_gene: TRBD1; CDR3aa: CASSHRGLDTEAFF; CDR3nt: TGTGCCAGCAGCCACAGGGGGCTGGACACTGAAGCTTTCTTT
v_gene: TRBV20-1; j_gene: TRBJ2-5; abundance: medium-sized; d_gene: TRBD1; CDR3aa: CSARTGGPRQETQYF; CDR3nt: TGCAGTGCTAGGACAGGGGGCCCTCGCCAAGAGACCCAGTACTTC
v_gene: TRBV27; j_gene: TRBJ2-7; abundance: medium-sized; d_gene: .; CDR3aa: CASRNSGGYEQYF; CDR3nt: TGTGCCAGCAGAAATAGCGGAGGCTACGAGCAGTACTTC
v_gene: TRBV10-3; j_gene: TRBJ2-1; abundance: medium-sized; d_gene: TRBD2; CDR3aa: CAISAGLAGGNEQFF; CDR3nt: TGTGCCATCAGTGCTGGGCTAGCGGGAGGTAATGAGCAGTTCTTC
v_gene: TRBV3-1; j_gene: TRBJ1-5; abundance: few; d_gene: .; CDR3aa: CASSQGGDQPQHF; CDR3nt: TGTGCCAGCAGCCAAGGGGGGGATCAGCCCCAGCATTTT
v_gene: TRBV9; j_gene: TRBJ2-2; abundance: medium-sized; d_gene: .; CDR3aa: CASSEGQVLTGELFF; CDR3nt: TGTGCCAGCAGCGAGGGACAAGTCCTCACCGGGGAGCTGTTTTTT
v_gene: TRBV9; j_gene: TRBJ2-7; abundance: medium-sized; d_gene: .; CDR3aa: CASSPTGITYEQYF; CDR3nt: TGTGCCAGCAGCCCAACAGGGATAACCTACGAGCAGTACTTC
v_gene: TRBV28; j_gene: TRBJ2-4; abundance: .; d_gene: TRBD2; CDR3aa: CASSPLGGGAKNIQYF; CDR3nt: TGTGCCAGCAGTCCCCTGGGGGGGGGAGCCAAAAACATTCAGTACTTC
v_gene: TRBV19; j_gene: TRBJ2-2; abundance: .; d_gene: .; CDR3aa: CASSMWATVFSGELFF; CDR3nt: TGTGCCAGTAGTATGTGGGCGACCGTCTTCTCCGGGGAGCTGTTTTTT
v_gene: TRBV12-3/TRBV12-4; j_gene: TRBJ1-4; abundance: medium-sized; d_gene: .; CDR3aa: CASSQDGSGNEKLFF; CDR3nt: TGTGCCAGCAGTCAGGACGGATCGGGTAATGAAAAACTGTTTTTT
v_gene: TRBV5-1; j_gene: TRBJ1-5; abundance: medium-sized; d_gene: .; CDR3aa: CASSQGTDNQPQHF; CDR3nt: TGCGCCAGCAGCCAGGGGACGGATAATCAGCCCCAGCATTTT
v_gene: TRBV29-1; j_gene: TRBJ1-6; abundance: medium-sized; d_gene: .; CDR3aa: CSVEGGNLGIEDNSPLHF; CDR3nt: TGCAGCGTTGAAGGGGGAAATCTCGGGATAGAGGATAATTCACCCCTCCACTTT
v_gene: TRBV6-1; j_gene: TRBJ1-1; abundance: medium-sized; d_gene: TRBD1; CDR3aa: CASSPTGGREAFF; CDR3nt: TGTGCCAGCAGTCCGACAGGGGGAAGAGAAGCTTTCTTT
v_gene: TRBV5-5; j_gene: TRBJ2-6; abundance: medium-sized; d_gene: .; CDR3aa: CASSLGPASGANVLTF; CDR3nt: TGTGCCAGCAGCTTGGGGCCAGCCTCTGGGGCCAACGTCCTGACTTTC
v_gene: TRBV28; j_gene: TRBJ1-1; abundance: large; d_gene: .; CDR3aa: CASRDMNTEAFF; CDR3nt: TGTGCCAGCAGAGACATGAACACTGAAGCTTTCTTT
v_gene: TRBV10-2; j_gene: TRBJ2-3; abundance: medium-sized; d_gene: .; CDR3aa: CASSRGARDTQYF; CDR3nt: TGCGCCAGCAGTAGAGGGGCCCGAGATACGCAGTATTTT